What follows are 29 T cell receptor beta chains derived from one specimen sequenced in a study of breast tumors, draining lymph nodes, adjacent tissues (dated by TCRdb to about 2016). Receptors were amplified or captured by multiplex PCR. Sequencing was performed on an Illumina HiSeq 2000. TCRdb applied fastp at Q25 and MiXCR to the public reads, then kept only in-frame beta chains. Merged by CDR3 protein, the rows form single entries marked with the most common genes and DNA. The sample includes over 15,000 distinct CDR3 sequences, with about 60% observed a single time. Approximately 20% of the sample is taken by the ten largest. Sequenced: tumor-adjacent breast tissue. Receptors originate from a female donor with breast cancer. Some clones in this sample may be carry-over from other donors' samples.

The rearrangement links TRBV6-4 to TRBJ1-3; TRBD1 might be the D (5 bases). The CDR3 contains 16 residues. V was clipped by 3 bases and J by 3 bases, with 15 bases between them. The germline V gene has CDR1 MRHNA and CDR2 SNTAGT. CDR3 DNA: TGTGCCAGCAGTGATCACAGGTTGGGGGATGGAAACACCATATATTTT. Translating it yields CASSDHRLGDGNTIYF.

This clonotype has at least ten counts. V is TRBV6-2 or TRBV6-3 and J is TRBJ2-3; 9 positions match TRBD1. Germline loops: CDR1 MNHEY, CDR2 SVGEGT. The CDR3 contains 15 residues. The V segment lost 7 bases and the J segment 5 bases; nucleotides outside the gene matches: 10. The CDR3 reads CASTYGDRVRDTQYF. The CDR3 DNA reads TGTGCCAGCACCTACGGGGACAGGGTACGAGATACGCAGTATTTT.

This chain joins TRBV7-2 and TRBJ2-5, with D unresolved. CDR3 length: 11 amino acids. The V gene lost 6 bases and the J gene lost 5 bases, with 7 bases spanning the gap. CDR1 is SGHTA and CDR2 is FQGNSA in the germline V gene. The chain's CDR3 is CASRSGETQYF. The DNA for the CDR3 is TGTGCCAGCAGGTCCGGGGAGACCCAGTACTTC.

This chain uses TRBV30 with TRBJ1-1; TRBD1 might be the D (6 bases). There are 12 residues in the CDR3. Trimming removed 7 bases from V and 6 bases from J, with 15 bases in between. Looked up from germline, CDR1 is GTSNPN and CDR2 is SVGIG (reference sequence). In nucleotides, the CDR3 is TGTGCCTCTGGCAGGGGTTTGGCTGAAGCTTTCTTT. This codes for CASGRGLAEAFF.

The chain uses TRBV12-3 or TRBV12-4 and TRBJ2-2, with a tentative D call TRBD1 (5 bases). V was pared by 6 bases and J by 6 bases, with 11 bases between. This CDR3 is built from 13 residues. The chain's CDR3 is CASRPRVSGELFF. The CDR3 DNA follows: TGTGCCAGCAGGCCCAGGGTATCCGGGGAGCTGTTTTTT.

A remark on this clonotype: The junction shows a germline mismatch at one end, possibly a read error. The V and J genes are TRBV20-1 and TRBJ2-1, with 9 bases fitting TRBD2. The germline CDR1 and CDR2 sequences are DFQATT and SNEGSKA (reference sequence). CDR3 length: 15 amino acids. The DNA of the CDR3 is TGCAGCGCTAGAGCCCCGCGGGGGGGCTGGAATGAGCAGTTCTTC. Encoded protein: CSARAPRGGWNEQFF.

The chain is built from TRBV20-1 and TRBJ2-3, with TRBD2 matching over 12 bases. V gave up 3 bases and J gave up 5 bases; unmatched junction bases: 3. The germline V gene encodes CDR1 DFQATT and CDR2 SNEGSKA (reference sequence). The CDR3 has 14 amino acids. The CDR3 loop is CSARASGGGDTQYF. The CDR3, as DNA: TGCAGTGCTAGGGCTAGCGGGGGGGGAGATACGCAGTATTTT.

This clonotype is labeled as medium-sized (0.01 to 0.1%). V is TRBV7-2 and J is TRBJ1-2; 12 nucleotides agree with TRBD1. The V segment lost 7 bases and the J segment 7 bases; nucleotides outside the gene matches: 7. The CDR3 is 14 residues long. Germline-derived CDR1 and CDR2 are SGHTA and FQGNSA. The CDR3 DNA is TGTGCCAGCACCCCGGGACAGGGGGCGCCTGGCTACACCTTC. Its translation is CASTPGQGAPGYTF.

This clonotype was observed many times. The V gene is TRBV20-1, the J gene TRBJ1-1; 9 nucleotides agree with TRBD1. The V gene's germline CDR1 is DFQATT and CDR2 SNEGSKA (reference sequence). The CDR3 totals 13 residues. V gave up 1 base and J gave up 3 bases; unmatched junction bases: 0. The chain's CDR3 is CSARGTGDTEAFF. The CDR3 DNA is TGCAGTGCTAGAGGGACAGGGGACACTGAAGCTTTCTTT.

The genes are TRBV7-9 and TRBJ2-4; D not certain. This CDR3 is 11 amino acids long. Trimming removed 5 bases from V and 8 bases from J, with 7 bases in between. Per germline, CDR1 SEHNR and CDR2 FQNEAQ (reference sequence). This chain's CDR3 is CASSVKDIQYF. The CDR3 DNA sequence: TGTGCCAGCAGCGTCAAGGACATTCAGTACTTC.

This clonotype is labeled medium-sized (0.01 to 0.1%). This chain joins TRBV11-2 and TRBJ1-2, with 7 bases that match TRBD1. V shed 3 bases, J shed 7 bases, and the junction held 2 bases outside the gene matches. Per the germline V gene, CDR1 is SGHAT and CDR2 is FQNNGV. CDR3 length: 12 residues. The CDR3 DNA reads as TGTGCCAGCAGCTTGACAGGGTTTGGCTACACCTTC. Translated: CASSLTGFGYTF.

Turning to this clonotype: No conserved phenylalanine or tryptophan ends this CDR3, so it is likely a read error. The chain has TRBV7-9 and TRBJ2-5; 7 bases are a match to TRBD2. CDR3 length: 17 amino acids. CDR1 and CDR2 from the germline V gene are SEHNR and FQNEAQ (reference sequence). V was clipped by 4 bases and J by 7 bases; unmatched bases: 18. The CDR3 is CASSWLGGASWGGTQYS. As DNA, the CDR3 is TGTGCCAGCAGCTGGCTAGGCGGGGCCTCGTGGGGGGGGACCCAGTACTCC.

This chain joins TRBV7-9 and TRBJ1-6; D not certain. Germline CDR1 reads SEHNR; CDR2 reads FQNEAQ (reference sequence). This CDR3 has 10 residues. Trimming removed 3 bases at V and 14 bases at J, with 5 bases between. For the CDR3, the DNA is TGTGCCAGCAGCTTGGAGGCCCTCCACTTT. This gives the protein CASSLEALHF.

This clonotype was seen repeatedly, ten times or more. The V and J genes are TRBV4-3 and TRBJ2-3; 16 bases are a match to TRBD2. The junction had 9 bases not matched to a gene; V was cut back by 3 bases and J by 6 bases. The CDR3 spans 18 residues. Looked up from germline, CDR1 is LGHNA and CDR2 is YSLEER. The CDR3 region is CASSQHPGTSGGADTQYF. The CDR3 region has the DNA TGCGCCAGCAGCCAGCACCCCGGGACTAGCGGGGGGGCTGATACGCAGTATTTT.

This clonotype qualifies as medium-sized. The rearrangement joins TRBV6-6 to TRBJ2-7; 8 positions match TRBD1. V was pared by 4 bases and J by 2 bases, with 7 bases of the junction left unmatched. The length of the CDR3 is 15 residues. Germline CDR1 MNHNY, CDR2 SVGAGI (reference sequence). The CDR3 loop reads CASSSRGQAAYEQYF. The CDR3 DNA is TGTGCCAGCAGTTCGCGGGGACAGGCCGCCTACGAGCAGTACTTC.

This sequence joins TRBV7-9 and TRBJ1-3; D ambiguous. CDR1 SEHNR and CDR2 FQNEAQ come from the germline V gene (reference sequence). This CDR3 comprises 15 residues. V was shortened by 1 base and J by 4 bases, with 11 bases between the two germline ends. The CDR3 spells CASSLDGGPGNTIYF. The DNA of the CDR3 is TGTGCCAGCAGCTTAGATGGAGGTCCCGGAAACACCATATATTTT. The full variable domain, its missing parts supplied by reference TRBV7-9 and TRBJ1-3, is DTGVSQNPRHKITKRGQNVTFRCDPISEHNRLYWYRQTLGQGPEFLTYFQNEAQLEKSRLLSDRFSAERPKGSFSTLEIQRTEQGDSAMYLCASSLDGGPGNTIYFGEGSWLTVV.

This clonotype is classed as medium-sized. V is TRBV19 and J is TRBJ1-3; no clear D gene. The CDR3 has 14 amino acids. In germline, CDR1 is LNHDA, CDR2 SQIVND (reference sequence). The V end lost 5 bases, the J end lost 5 bases, and 13 bases lay between the germline ends. Here the CDR3 DNA reads TGTGCCAGTAGTTCACCAGGCAATCGAAACACCATATATTTT. Its translation: CASSSPGNRNTIYF.

By share, this clonotype ranks as medium-sized. This chain joins TRBV9 and TRBJ1-6, with D possibly being TRBD1 (5 bases). The CDR3 runs 14 residues. Germline V gene lookup returns CDR1 SGDLS and CDR2 YYNGEE. V was cut by 4 bases and J by 4 bases, with 9 bases left in between. The CDR3 loop reads CASSPQVYNSPLHF. In DNA, the CDR3 is TGTGCCAGCAGCCCACAGGTTTATAATTCACCCCTCCACTTT.

V is TRBV20-1 and J is TRBJ1-4; D perhaps matches TRBD1 (5 bases). The germline V gene has CDR1 DFQATT and CDR2 SNEGSKA (reference sequence). The V end lost 0 bases, the J end lost 7 bases, and 9 bases lay between the germline ends. The CDR3 is made up of 13 amino acids. The CDR3 bases are TGCAGTGCTAGAGAAGCAGGGACTGAAAAACTGTTTTTT. Amino acids: CSAREAGTEKLFF.

The rearrangement uses TRBV7-8 and TRBJ2-7; D is perhaps TRBD2 (5 bases). Germline loops: CDR1 SGHVS, CDR2 FQNEAQ. V lost 6 bases, J lost 7 bases, and 10 bases lay in between. The CDR3 length is 11 residues. The CDR3 loop is CASSPGGEQYF. For the CDR3, the DNA is TGTGCCAGCAGTCCAGGCGGGGAGCAGTACTTC.

This clonotype was recorded many times. CDR3 DNA sequence: TGTGCCAGCAGTCTCGACTCTTTCCGCACCGGGGAGCTGTTTTTT. Residues: CASSLDSFRTGELFF. The chain links TRBV6-5 to TRBJ2-2; unclear D gene. In germline, CDR1 is MNHEY, CDR2 SVGAGI. V lost 5 bases and J 4 bases, leaving 14 bases between the germline ends. The CDR3 loop spans 15 amino acids.

CDR3 coding DNA: TGCAGTGCTAGAGATCGTGGCAGACAGGCTGTTACCTACGAGCAGTACTTC. This sequence encodes CSARDRGRQAVTYEQYF. The chain recombines TRBV20-1 with TRBJ2-7, with D perhaps matching TRBD1 (6 bases). The CDR3 loop spans 17 amino acids. CDR1 and CDR2 from the germline V gene are DFQATT and SNEGSKA (reference sequence). Trimming removed 0 bases from V and 2 bases from J, with 20 bases in between.

In this sample, this clonotype turned up once. The J gene is TRBJ1-2, the V gene TRBV24-1; perhaps TRBD1 as D (6 bases). CDR3 size: 13 residues. In germline, CDR1 is KGHDR, CDR2 SFDVKD. With 7 bases removed from V and 5 bases from J, the gap between germline ends came to 13 bases. Here the CDR3 DNA reads TGTGCCACCAGCTCAGGGGCGGTGTATGGCTACACCTTC. Its translation is CATSSGAVYGYTF.

V and J are TRBV2 and TRBJ2-3, with D possibly TRBD2 on 6 matching bases. The CDR3 runs to 15 residues. The germline V and J ends were trimmed by 3 bases and 1 base, with 11 bases remaining between them. Per germline, CDR1 SNHLY and CDR2 FYNNEI. The CDR3 sequence: CASSDVAAGTDTQYF. Written as DNA, the CDR3 is TGTGCCAGCAGTGATGTAGCGGCGGGCACAGATACGCAGTATTTT.

The V and J genes are TRBV2 and TRBJ2-3, with D perhaps matching TRBD2 (5 bases). Looked up from germline, CDR1 is SNHLY and CDR2 is FYNNEI. V was pared by 11 bases and J by 0 bases, with 12 bases between. The CDR3 covers 13 residues. The CDR3 spells CAARTGSTDTQYF. Here the CDR3 DNA reads TGTGCCGCGCGGACGGGGAGCACAGATACGCAGTATTTT.

This sequence joins TRBV24-1 and TRBJ2-3, with 15 bases lining up with TRBD2. Germline lookup yields CDR1 KGHDR and CDR2 SFDVKD. With V trimmed by 1 base and J by 4 bases, 2 bases remained unmatched. The CDR3 is made up of 17 amino acids. The CDR3 region is CATSDFRTSGRADTQYF. For the CDR3, the DNA is TGTGCCACCAGTGATTTTCGGACTAGCGGGAGGGCAGATACGCAGTATTTT.

This clonotype qualifies as large. The J gene is TRBJ1-2, the V gene TRBV24-1; TRBD1 matches 7 bases. Trimming at V came to 5 bases and at J to 7 bases, leaving 12 bases not matched to a gene. Germline V gene lookup returns CDR1 KGHDR and CDR2 SFDVKD. CDR3 size: 15 residues. This chain's CDR3 is CATSARDSLVGGYTF. The CDR3 DNA reads as TGTGCCACCAGTGCCCGGGACAGCCTTGTTGGTGGCTACACCTTC.

V usage is TRBV2 and J usage is TRBJ1-6; D remains unclear. The CDR3 contains 15 residues. CDR1 is SNHLY, CDR2 FYNNEI, per germline. Trimming left V 1 base short and J 5 bases short, with 9 bases between. The CDR3 spells CASSEDGLNNSPLHF. CDR3 in DNA: TGTGCCAGCAGTGAAGATGGACTTAATAATTCACCCCTCCACTTT.

The chain combines TRBV20-1 with TRBJ2-1, with 7 bases matching TRBD1. Germline V gives CDR1 DFQATT, CDR2 SNEGSKA (reference sequence). The CDR3 consists of 14 residues. With V trimmed by 5 bases and J by 2 bases, 6 bases remained unmatched. The CDR3 region is CSAPPGTAYNEQFF. The CDR3 DNA follows: TGCAGTGCTCCCCCCGGGACAGCCTACAATGAGCAGTTCTTC.